This record looks at one TCR beta chain sequence and its context. It lacks a known antigen. Base qualities are not provided; no much larger clone lies one nucleotide away. This record comes from a study of vaccination and CD4 T cells after COVID-19 (dated by TCRdb to the early 2020s). In the study overall: Convalescent patients had a positive SARS-CoV-2 result on nasal swab PCR, and of these patients, several had mild disease and one had severe disease. In the convalescent cohort there were six males and four females, among whom were two Hispanic individuals, seven Caucasians, two Asians and one multiracial person. Participants got two doses of the Pfizer-BioNTech BNT162b2 vaccine (n=8) or two doses of the Moderna mRNA-1273 vaccine (n=2). Post-COVID blood samples from convalescent patients were collected a median of 101 days after diagnosis, with a range of roughly 30 to 161 days. The time from the second vaccine dose to post-vaccine blood sampling had a median of roughly 72 days and ranged from about 12 to 241 days. For stimulating the cultures, overlapping spike peptide pools were used, derived from SARS-CoV-2 as well as from the common cold coronaviruses HCoV-NL63, HCoV-OC43 and HCoV-229E. In control cultures, a CEFX viral epitope pool was used as positive control, an HIV-1 Nef peptide pool was used as negative control, or no peptide was added. In 10 COVID-19 convalescent patients and a handful of infection-naive healthy vaccine recipients, researchers compared the spike-specific CD4+ TCR repertoire from before mRNA vaccination with the repertoire from after. The investigation overall reported the following: Nearly all vaccine-specific clones in convalescent patients (304 of 307) were mono-reactive for SARS-CoV-2 spike rather than cross-reactive with common cold coronaviruses. Only a relatively small number of convalescent patients were included in the study, and early timepoints following natural infection were not analyzed. An increase in the median number of SARS-CoV-2-reactive clonotypes from around 20 after infection to some 38 after vaccination was observed, but the change was not found to be significant. In convalescent patients, a median around 89% of post-vaccine SARS-CoV-2-reactive clones were detected only after vaccination, suggesting vaccine-specific priming.

The CDR3 numbers 15 residues from cysteine through phenylalanine. The kept DNA is CDR3 alone, 45 bases in frame from the first base. Trimming leaves V shorter by 2 bases and J shorter by 4 bases, with the junction holding 3 bases beyond the gene matches. Via the germline V gene (reference sequence), CDR1 is LNHDA and CDR2 SQIVND. Libraries were constructed by PCR. TCR sequencing of DNA from cultured CD4+ T cells used the Oncomine TCR Beta short-read assay at the Johns Hopkins FTIC core. The QIAamp micro DNA kit was used to extract genomic DNA from the cultured CD4+ T cells. Oncomine TCR Beta libraries from cultured CD4+ T cells were pooled using unique dual indexes and sequenced on an Illumina iSeq 100. On the study's bioinformatics: Non-productive sequences were removed, and CDR3s not starting with C, not ending with F or W, or shorter than 7 amino acids were discarded. Antigen-specific clonotypes were identified with the MANAFEST web application by comparing peptide-stimulated wells with reference and other culture wells. For a clone to be called positive, the clone needed an FDR below 0.05, an odds ratio above 5, and a productive frequency above 0.1% in at least two of three replicate wells. A clonotype was classed as cross-reactive if the clonotype showed significant expansion both in SARS-CoV-2 spike wells and in at least one common cold coronavirus spike condition. CDR3 homology was assessed with Levenshtein distances (stringdist) and unrooted phylogenetic trees (ape) in R version 3.6.1. Through fastp at Q25 and MiXCR, TCRdb rebuilt clones from the public reads, retaining in-frame beta chains. Merged by CDR3 protein, the rows form single entries marked with the most common genes and DNA. The V and J calls and clone size come from TCRdb's table, not from the authors' own analysis. The sample has 10,000 or so distinct CDR3 sequences on record, about 28% of them singletons. Around 16% of the sample is in the top ten clones.

This sample's treatment or condition label indicates: roughly ten-day PBMC culture with coronavirus spike peptide pools or control peptides (ViraFEST assay). The study used the ViraFEST assay, which expanded antigen-specific T cells with peptide pools and then identified expanded clonotypes by TCR sequencing. The positive SARS-CoV-2 PCR tests of the convalescent patients were dated from March to December 2020, before the Alpha, Beta and Delta variants emerged in the United States. Each well held roughly 2 million PBMCs cultured in IMDM containing around 5.1% human AB serum and approximately 9.6 IU/ml IL-2, with 8.5 to 10 ug/ml peptide pools added. On days 3 and 7, half of the culture medium was replaced with fresh IL-2-containing medium. CD4+ T cells were isolated after about nine days of culture through negative selection using the EasySep CD4+ T cell isolation kit. Ficoll-Paque Plus gradient centrifugation was used to isolate PBMCs from whole blood, and the isolated PBMCs were then either used fresh or cryopreserved at -140C. Each culture condition was generally run in triplicate wells.

The receptor was isolated from a human donor who had recovered from COVID-19. This sequence uses TRBV19 and TRBJ2-5; TRBD1 agrees with 11 junctional bases. Sequencing used CD4+ T cells from blood, cultured in vitro, obtained after SARS-CoV-2 vaccination. The CDR3 protein is CASSIPGQGGETQYF. The nucleotides read TGTGCCAGTAGTATACCGGGACAGGGGGGAGAGACCCAGTACTTC.